The 26 T cell receptor beta chains below come from one sample, sequenced in a study of technical replicates of blood from a handful of donors. Here immunoSEQ multiplex PCR was the method, and the copy in TCRdb shows in-frame clones only, minus some. The table lists tens of thousands of clones, around 97% of them singletons, with roughly 0.21% in the top ten. Material: T cells isolated from PBMCs. Receptors originate from a human donor in good health.

The chain links TRBV6-5 to TRBJ2-7, with TRBD2 identical over 12 bases. CDR1 is MNHEY, CDR2 SVGAGI, per germline. The CDR3 covers 14 residues. V shed 4 bases, J shed 4 bases, and the junction held 2 bases outside the gene matches. CDR3 in DNA: TGTGCCAGCAGTTTTACTAGCGGGGGGTACGAGCAGTACTTC. Its translation: CASSFTSGGYEQYF.

This sequence joins TRBV7-9 and TRBJ2-7; the match to TRBD1 covers 8 bases. CDR3 length: 15 residues. The germline CDR1 and CDR2 sequences are SEHNR and FQNEAQ (reference sequence). V was pared by 0 bases and J by 7 bases, with 8 bases of the junction left unmatched. This chain's CDR3 is CASSLAGQGVHEQYF. In DNA form, the CDR3 reads TGTGCCAGCAGCTTAGCCGGACAGGGAGTCCATGAGCAGTACTTC.

This clone was counted a few times. This chain uses TRBV5-1 with TRBJ2-1, with 9 bases matching TRBD1. The V gene end was trimmed by 0 bases and the J gene end by 7 bases; junction bases not matched to a gene: 2. Germline-derived CDR1 and CDR2 are SGHRS and YFSETQ. The length of the CDR3 is 14 residues. The CDR3 reads CASSLDRGQNEQFF. CDR3 sequence (DNA): TGCGCCAGCAGCTTGGACAGGGGGCAAAATGAGCAGTTCTTC.

The chain recombines TRBV6-5 with TRBJ2-3; 9 bases agree with TRBD1. This CDR3 spans 14 amino acids. Germline CDR1 and CDR2: MNHEY and SVGAGI. V shed 6 bases, J shed 4 bases, and the junction held 5 bases outside the gene matches. The CDR3 DNA follows: TGTGCCAGCAGCCCAGACAGGGGGGCAGATACGCAGTATTTT. Protein product: CASSPDRGADTQYF.

The chain carries TRBV7-9 and TRBJ1-1; no clear D. CDR1 and CDR2 from the germline V gene are SEHNR and FQNEAQ (reference sequence). The CDR3 spans 14 residues. V shed 1 base and J shed 1 base, with 7 bases lying between them. Here the CDR3 reads CASSLVGRNTEAFF. CDR3 DNA sequence: TGTGCCAGCAGCTTAGTGGGCAGGAACACTGAAGCTTTCTTT.

This clone was detected only once. This rearrangement joins TRBV28 to TRBJ2-7, with TRBD1 matching over 10 bases. The germline V gene has CDR1 MDHEN and CDR2 SYDVKM. J was trimmed by 3 bases and V by 5 bases; bases with no gene match: 4. This CDR3 comprises 14 residues. The CDR3 loop is CASSPGQGFYEQYF. In DNA form, the CDR3 reads TGTGCCAGCAGTCCGGGACAGGGGTTCTACGAGCAGTACTTC.

The chain links TRBV5-1 to TRBJ2-5, with a possible D match to TRBD2 (6 bases). CDR1 is SGHRS, CDR2 YFSETQ, per germline. The CDR3 spans 14 residues. V was cut by 3 bases and J by 7 bases, with 16 bases left in between. The CDR3 bases are TGCGCCAGCAGCTCGGACGGTACCGGGGGGACCCAGTACTTC. Translated: CASSSDGTGGTQYF.

The chain couples TRBV11-3 to TRBJ2-2; TRBD2 agrees at 9 bases. The CDR3 has 16 amino acids. V lost 2 bases and J lost 5; bases outside the gene matches: 6. Per the germline V gene, CDR1 is SGHNT and CDR2 is YENEEA. CDR3 nucleotides: TGTGCCAGCAGCTTAAATGGCCTAGCGGGAACCGGGGAGCTGTTTTTT. It translates to CASSLNGLAGTGELFF.

This rearrangement joins TRBV2 to TRBJ1-5; a weak D match, TRBD1 (5 bases). The length of the CDR3 is 15 residues. Trimming stripped 6 bases from V and 0 bases from J, with 12 bases between. Germline CDR1 is SNHLY and CDR2 is FYNNEI. DNA of the CDR3: TGTGCCAGCAGCCCGTGGGGGGATAGCAATCAGCCCCAGCATTTT. It codes for CASSPWGDSNQPQHF.

The V gene is TRBV19, the J gene TRBJ2-5; 8 bases align to TRBD2. Germline V gives CDR1 LNHDA, CDR2 SQIVND (reference sequence). V shed 0 bases, J shed 4 bases, and the junction held 4 bases outside the gene matches. This CDR3 contains 15 residues. This CDR3 reads CASSIDPGGTETQYF. As DNA, the CDR3 is TGTGCCAGTAGTATAGATCCGGGAGGGACAGAGACCCAGTACTTC.

V is TRBV5-5 and J is TRBJ2-5; D uncertain. V lost 4 bases and J 5 bases, leaving 12 bases between the germline ends. The germline V gene has CDR1 SGHKS and CDR2 YYEKEE (reference sequence). This CDR3 is built from 13 residues. CDR3 nucleotide sequence: TGTGCCAGCAGCCTTTGGTCCGGGGAGACCCAGTACTTC. Protein sequence: CASSLWSGETQYF.

This chain connects TRBV6-5 to TRBJ2-5; 8 bases align to TRBD2. There are 14 residues in the CDR3. The V and J ends lost 5 bases and 3 bases, in that order; junction bases with no gene match: 5. CDR1 and CDR2 from the germline V gene are MNHEY and SVGAGI. The CDR3 protein is CASSTGTSKETQYF. CDR3 sequence (DNA): TGTGCCAGCAGTACCGGGACTAGTAAAGAGACCCAGTACTTC.

This sequence joins TRBV11-2 and TRBJ2-7, with TRBD2 identical over 10 bases. Germline CDR1 and CDR2: SGHAT and FQNNGV. This CDR3 comprises 17 residues. J lost 2 bases, V lost 4 bases, and 11 bases had no gene match. This CDR3 is CASSSWTSGISTYEQYF. The CDR3 DNA is TGTGCCAGCAGCTCATGGACTAGCGGTATATCAACCTACGAGCAGTACTTC.

This clone has just one count. This chain uses TRBV28 with TRBJ2-7; 12 nucleotides line up with TRBD2. CDR1 and CDR2 (germline): MDHEN, SYDVKM. The CDR3 covers 18 residues. J was trimmed by 5 bases and V by 5 bases; bases with no gene match: 16. The CDR3 region has the DNA TGTGCCAGCAGTACCACTAGGGCTAGCGGGGGGGGATCCCACGAGCAGTACTTC. Amino acid sequence: CASSTTRASGGGSHEQYF.

The rearrangement joins TRBV18 to TRBJ1-5; a possible D gene is TRBD1 (5 bases). The CDR3 extends over 15 amino acids. The V end lost 3 bases, the J end lost 2 bases, and 11 bases lay between the germline ends. The germline V gene encodes CDR1 KGHSH and CDR2 LQKENI. The CDR3 loop is CASSPTDRGNQPQHF. The CDR3 DNA sequence: TGTGCCAGCTCACCGACAGACCGAGGCAATCAGCCCCAGCATTTT.

A single count supports this clone. The V call is TRBV6-5, the J call TRBJ1-2; 11 nucleotides align to TRBD1. After removal of 5 bases from V and 3 bases from J, the junction contained 2 bases not matched to a gene. Germline CDR1 MNHEY, CDR2 SVGAGI. The CDR3 has 14 amino acids. The CDR3 protein is CASSRGQGDYGYTF. The CDR3 DNA is TGTGCCAGCAGTCGGGGACAGGGGGACTATGGCTACACCTTC.

V usage is TRBV5-1 and J usage is TRBJ2-7, with a weak D call TRBD1 (6 bases). V gave up 5 bases and J gave up 1 base, with 10 bases separating them. CDR1 is SGHRS, CDR2 YFSETQ, per germline. The CDR3 is made up of 13 amino acids. The CDR3 DNA reads as TGCGCCAGCAGATCGACAGGTTCCTACGAGCAGTACTTC. Protein sequence: CASRSTGSYEQYF. Variable domain in full (rest from reference TRBV5-1 and TRBJ2-7): KAGVTQTPRYLIKTRGQQVTLSCSPISGHRSVSWYQQTPGQGLQFLFEYFSETQRNKGNFPGRFSGRQFSNSRSEMNVSTLELGDSALYLCASRSTGSYEQYFGPGTRLTVT.

The chain uses TRBV11-3 and TRBJ2-5; TRBD2 aligns across 13 bases. The CDR3 sequence is 16 residues long. V lost 5 bases and J lost 2; bases outside the gene matches: 5. The germline CDR1 and CDR2 sequences are SGHNT and YENEEA. DNA of the CDR3: TGTGCCAGCAGCCGTAGACTAGCGGGGGGTCAAGAGACCCAGTACTTC. This translates into CASSRRLAGGQETQYF.

The chain carries TRBV7-9 and TRBJ1-2, with D unresolved. Germline V lookup: CDR1 SEHNR, CDR2 FQNEAQ (reference sequence). Trimming stripped 2 bases from V and 4 bases from J, with 20 bases between. The CDR3 spans 17 residues. The CDR3 DNA is TGTGCCAGCAGCTTAAGCCCTGGACTTGCGCAGACCTATGGCTACACCTTC. Translated, it gives CASSLSPGLAQTYGYTF.

The rearrangement uses TRBV19 and TRBJ2-5, with a weak D call TRBD2 (7 bases). Germline V gene sequence: CDR1 LNHDA, CDR2 SQIVND (reference sequence). This CDR3 comprises 14 residues. The ends were cut back, 3 bases at V and 3 bases at J, with 11 bases in the middle. The CDR3 region has the DNA TGTGCCAGTAGTATTGGGGGGGCGGAAGAGACCCAGTACTTC. This gives the protein CASSIGGAEETQYF.

This sequence joins TRBV13 and TRBJ2-4, with D possibly TRBD1 on 6 matching bases. The V end lost 5 bases, the J end lost 2 bases, and 10 bases lay between the germline ends. From germline, CDR1 is PRHDT and CDR2 FYEKMQ (reference sequence). This CDR3 comprises 14 residues. The DNA of the CDR3 is TGTGCCAGCAGCCCACAGGGTACCAAAAACATTCAGTACTTC. Its protein is CASSPQGTKNIQYF.

This chain joins TRBV10-1 and TRBJ2-5, with D possibly TRBD1 on 5 matching bases. V was trimmed by 0 bases and J by 2 bases, leaving 7 bases between them. Looked up from germline, CDR1 is WNHNN and CDR2 is SYGVQD (reference sequence). The CDR3 has 14 amino acids. In DNA, the CDR3 is TGCGCCAGCAGTGAGTCCAGGGAACAAGAGACCCAGTACTTC. Its protein product is CASSESREQETQYF.

This rearrangement joins TRBV9 to TRBJ1-5, with 10 bases matching TRBD1. The J segment lost 3 bases and the V segment lost 4 bases, leaving 7 bases of the junction unmatched. The CDR3 sequence is 16 residues long. The germline V gene has CDR1 SGDLS and CDR2 YYNGEE. The CDR3 spells CASSLDRGYNNQPQHF. DNA for the CDR3: TGTGCCAGCAGCCTGGACAGGGGGTACAACAATCAGCCCCAGCATTTT.

V and J are TRBV6-5 and TRBJ2-2; the D gene is possibly TRBD2 (6 bases). This CDR3 comprises 13 residues. Between the trimmed V and J ends, which lost 4 bases and 6 bases, there was a span of 9 bases. Germline CDR1 reads MNHEY; CDR2 reads SVGAGI. Here the CDR3 reads CASSSRLAGELFF. CDR3 nucleotide sequence: TGTGCCAGCAGTTCACGACTAGCCGGGGAGCTGTTTTTT.

The rearrangement joins TRBV2 to TRBJ2-6; possibly TRBD1 for D (6 bases). The CDR3 extends over 15 amino acids. V was trimmed by 1 base and J by 3 bases, leaving 7 bases between them. CDR1 and CDR2 (germline): SNHLY, FYNNEI. The CDR3 coding sequence is TGTGCCAGCAGTGAAGGACAGGTTGGGGCCAACGTCCTGACTTTC. Residues: CASSEGQVGANVLTF.

The gene calls are TRBV6-5 and TRBJ1-2, with D possibly being TRBD1 (6 bases). V lost 8 bases, J lost 5 bases, and 15 bases lay in between. This CDR3 spans 13 amino acids. Germline CDR1 reads MNHEY; CDR2 reads SVGAGI. The CDR3 DNA follows: TGTGCCAGCTACACAGGGATCGTATATGGCTACACCTTC. Residues: CASYTGIVYGYTF.